The T cell receptor (beta chain) described here comes from a study of T-cell memory formation after mild COVID-19. Overall study: TCR clusters were mostly donor specific. Broader study findings: Among contracting clones, CD4+ were mainly CM/EM and CD8+ enriched in EMRA. Some clones that responded were present in memory (sampled pre-infection), which suggests cross-reactive memory joined. SARS-CoV-2 specificity of second-wave clones peaking day 37 was unconfirmed.

TCRdb ran MiXCR on the 5' RACE reads and lists one entry per CDR3 protein. The sample records about 350,000 distinct CDR3 sequences, roughly 13% being singletons. This clonotype came up a few times. Its target is unknown. There are 18 residues in the CDR3. Trimming removed 5 bases at V and 0 bases at J, with 23 bases between. Germline lookup yields CDR1 SEHNR and CDR2 FQNEAQ (reference sequence). The clonotype was recovered from a man younger than 35 who had mild COVID-19 (a few samples of this study predate the infection). Cell type and time point are not known. This sequence joins TRBV7-9 and TRBJ2-7, with D possibly matching TRBD1 (5 bases). Material for sequencing was PBMCs or a T cell subset sorted from them (not recorded which). CDR3 sequence: CASSPHLLKGASSYEQYV. Here the CDR3 DNA reads TGTGCCAGCAGCCCCCACCTCCTCAAAGGGGCAAGCTCCTACGAGCAGTACGTC.